A single sample gave rise to the 18 T cell receptor beta chains below, sequenced in a study of blood T cell repertoires in COVID-19. Clones were read by immunoSEQ multiplex PCR, and TCRdb kept only the in-frame ones, dropping some. The sample includes 150,000 to 200,000 clones, 75% to 90% of them seen just once. The sample comprised PBMCs or T cells enriched from blood (not recorded which). Every receptor here comes from a man in his 70s who had been exposed to COVID-19.

This chain joins TRBV9 and TRBJ2-1, with 8 bases that match TRBD2. This CDR3 contains 16 residues. J gave up 6 bases and V 0 bases, and 8 bases lay outside the gene matches. Germline-derived CDR1 and CDR2 are SGDLS and YYNGEE. CDR3 DNA: TGTGCCAGCAGCGTAGGCCCAGCGGGAGTATCCAATGAGCAGTTCTTC. Its translation is CASSVGPAGVSNEQFF. The complete variable domain, with remaining parts taken from reference TRBV9 and TRBJ2-1, reads DSGVTQTPKHLITATGQRVTLRCSPRSGDLSVYWYQQSLDQGLQFLIQYYNGEERAKGNILERFSAQQFPDLHSELNLSSLELGDSALYFCASSVGPAGVSNEQFFGPGTRLTVL.

As DNA, the CDR3 is TGTGCCAGCAGCGTTAGCGGGAGGGCCTACAATGAGCAGTTCTTC. Encoded protein: CASSVSGRAYNEQFF. This rearrangement joins TRBV14 to TRBJ2-1, with 11 bases identical to TRBD2. The CDR3 length is 15 residues. CDR1 is SGHDN, CDR2 FVKESK, per germline. With V trimmed by 5 bases and J by 2 bases, 2 bases remained unmatched.

The genes are TRBV20-1 and TRBJ1-4, with D perhaps matching TRBD1 (5 bases). Germline V gene sequence: CDR1 DFQATT, CDR2 SNEGSKA (reference sequence). This CDR3 is 11 amino acids long. V lost 5 bases to trimming and J lost 8 bases, with 9 bases between them. CDR3: CSAWDLEKLFF. CDR3 in DNA: TGCAGTGCTTGGGACTTAGAAAAACTGTTTTTT.

In its sample, this clone was seen once. The chain joins TRBV7-2 to TRBJ2-1, with 13 bases matching TRBD2. V lost 5 bases to trimming and J lost 5 bases; unmatched junction nucleotides: 6. This CDR3 comprises 16 residues. Germline V gives CDR1 SGHTA, CDR2 FQGNSA. The CDR3 is CASSLWTSGSNNEQFF. Written as DNA, the CDR3 is TGTGCCAGCAGCCTCTGGACTAGCGGGAGTAACAATGAGCAGTTCTTC.

This clone was observed a handful of times. The chain has TRBV7-2 and TRBJ1-1; a weak D match, TRBD1 (6 bases). The CDR3 runs to 15 residues. The germline V gene encodes CDR1 SGHTA and CDR2 FQGNSA. The ends were cut back, 5 bases at V and 0 bases at J, with 13 bases in the middle. CDR3 amino acids: CASSPYTGLNTEAFF. The CDR3 DNA reads TGTGCCAGCAGCCCATACACAGGGTTGAACACTGAAGCTTTCTTT.

V gene TRBV5-1 combines with J gene TRBJ1-1, with 9 positions matching TRBD1. The CDR3 runs 14 residues. V trimming: 0 bases; J trimming: 4 bases; junction bases outside the gene matches: 1. CDR1 is SGHRS, CDR2 YFSETQ, per germline. CDR3 protein: CASSLGQGGTEAFF. The DNA of the CDR3 is TGCGCCAGCAGCTTGGGACAGGGGGGCACTGAAGCTTTCTTT.

The chain is built from TRBV29-1 and TRBJ2-7; 14 bases match TRBD2. Germline assignment: CDR1 SQVTM and CDR2 ANQGSEA. The junction had 3 bases not matched to a gene; V was cut back by 5 bases and J by 3 bases. The CDR3 sequence is 14 residues long. CDR3 region: CSVSGTSGGYEQYF. The CDR3 region has the DNA TGCAGCGTTTCCGGGACTAGCGGGGGCTACGAGCAGTACTTC.

This clone was seen just once. CDR3: CASSEAIRGGDSPLHF. In DNA, the CDR3 is TGTGCCAGCAGTGAAGCGATTCGGGGGGGAGATTCACCCCTCCACTTT. The rearrangement links TRBV6-1 to TRBJ1-6; tentatively, D is TRBD1 (5 bases). CDR1 and CDR2 from the germline V gene are MNHNS and SASEGT. Trimming took 0 bases from V and 8 from J, leaving 14 bases between them. This CDR3 is 16 amino acids long.

The chain is built from TRBV11-2 and TRBJ2-3, with D possibly matching TRBD2 (5 bases). The germline V gene has CDR1 SGHAT and CDR2 FQNNGV. The V end was cut by 4 bases, the J end by 0 bases, with 17 bases between. CDR3 length: 17 amino acids. The CDR3 reads CASSSGQTTSSTDTQYF. The DNA for the CDR3 is TGTGCCAGCAGCTCTGGGCAGACTACATCTAGCACAGATACGCAGTATTTT.

The chain couples TRBV19 to TRBJ2-7; TRBD2 agrees at 7 bases. This CDR3 comprises 12 residues. J lost 9 bases, V lost 7 bases, and 9 bases had no gene match. Germline V gene sequence: CDR1 LNHDA, CDR2 SQIVND (reference sequence). CDR3 loop: CASIWGEGRQYF. As DNA, the CDR3 is TGTGCCAGTATATGGGGGGAGGGTAGGCAGTACTTC.

The V gene is TRBV28, the J gene TRBJ1-5; perhaps TRBD1 as D (5 bases). Trimming cost V 5 bases and J 5 bases, with 13 bases left between them. This CDR3 contains 14 residues. Germline V gene lookup returns CDR1 MDHEN and CDR2 SYDVKM. CDR3: CASSVIQGYQPQHF. The CDR3 DNA reads TGTGCCAGCAGTGTAATCCAGGGTTATCAGCCCCAGCATTTT.

This chain joins TRBV14 and TRBJ2-5, with TRBD1 matching 7 bases. The germline V gene has CDR1 SGHDN and CDR2 FVKESK. This CDR3 comprises 16 residues. V dropped 4 bases and J dropped 3; count of bases not matched to a gene: 11. In DNA, the CDR3 is TGTGCCAGCAGCCCCCAGGGGGAAACGGTGGAAGAGACCCAGTACTTC. It translates to CASSPQGETVEETQYF.

The genes are TRBV5-1 and TRBJ1-1; D possibly corresponds to TRBD1 (5 bases). Germline values: CDR1 SGHRS, CDR2 YFSETQ. This CDR3 comprises 14 residues. V dropped 0 bases and J dropped 1 base, with 7 bases sitting between them. CDR3 nucleotide sequence: TGCGCCAGCAGCTTGGAGGGGCCGAACACTGAAGCTTTCTTT. This codes for CASSLEGPNTEAFF.

The CDR3 protein is CASSLSSGYYGYTF. The CDR3 coding sequence is TGTGCCAGCAGTTTATCCTCCGGGTACTATGGCTACACCTTC. The chain couples TRBV28 to TRBJ1-2, with D hard to call. CDR3 size: 14 residues. V shed 1 base and J shed 3 bases, with 9 bases lying between them. Germline-derived CDR1 and CDR2 are MDHEN and SYDVKM.

The rearrangement uses TRBV5-1 and TRBJ1-1; no clear D. CDR3 length: 14 residues. The V gene's germline CDR1 is SGHRS and CDR2 YFSETQ. V lost 4 bases and J 5 bases, leaving 15 bases between the germline ends. CDR3 amino acids: CASSPAGGLTEAFF. CDR3 DNA sequence: TGCGCCAGCAGCCCCGCCGGAGGGCTGACTGAAGCTTTCTTT.

As regards this clone: Other DNA variants within this sample encode the same CDR3. The chain combines TRBV4-3 with TRBJ2-2; 10 nucleotides align to TRBD2. CDR1 LGHNA and CDR2 YSLEER come from the germline V gene. This CDR3 has 16 residues. Losses at the gene ends were 1 base for V and 1 base for J; bases not matched to a gene: 0. The CDR3 here is CASSQGTSGNTGELFF. The CDR3 DNA follows: TGCGCCAGCAGCCAAGGGACTAGCGGGAACACCGGGGAGCTGTTTTTT.

This chain links TRBV6-5 with TRBJ1-1; 7 positions match TRBD1. This CDR3 has 15 residues. CDR1 MNHEY and CDR2 SVGAGI come from the germline V gene. V shed 0 bases and J 1 base; nucleotides not matched to a gene: 2. CDR3 bases: TGTGCCAGCAGTTACTCGAACAGGGGGAACACTGAAGCTTTCTTT. Translation gives CASSYSNRGNTEAFF.

The chain uses TRBV5-1 and TRBJ2-3, with TRBD1 identical over 8 bases. This CDR3 contains 14 residues. Germline CDR1 is SGHRS and CDR2 is YFSETQ. V was clipped by 2 bases and J by 5 bases; unmatched bases: 4. The CDR3 is CASSLQGVGDTQYF. Here the CDR3 DNA reads TGCGCCAGCAGCTTACAGGGGGTAGGAGATACGCAGTATTTT.